The T cell receptor beta chain under discussion was sequenced for a study of CD4+ T cells in melanoma. Study findings and constraints: Reportedly, melanoma neoantigen-specific CD4+ T cells showed varied differentiation states. CD8+ T cell, macrophage and B cell function reportedly correlated with neoantigen-specific CD4+ T cells.

Looked up from germline, CDR1 is SEHNR and CDR2 is FQNEAQ (reference sequence). Trimming stripped 5 bases from V and 1 base from J, with 14 bases between. The CDR3 contains 15 residues. Sequencing was performed with immunoSEQ multiplex PCR; in TCRdb, only in-frame clones are kept and a portion is missing. The table shows 15,000 to 20,000 clones, with roughly 80% occurring only once. As regards this clone: Its antigen is undetermined.

The gene calls are TRBV7-9 and TRBJ1-1; possibly TRBD1 for D (5 bases). The TCR comes from a human donor with melanoma. The sample taken for sequencing was cells from a culture (not recorded whether cultured in vitro). The CDR3 nucleotides are TGTGCCAGCAGCCCACGTTCTGGGGGGAACACTGAAGCTTTCTTT. It is translated as CASSPRSGGNTEAFF.